The following is a T cell receptor (beta chain) sequence with its context. Its antigen is as yet unknown. Sequence at one end of the junction differs from germline and may be a read error. Data came from immunoSEQ multiplex PCR; TCRdb stores just in-frame clones and leaves some out. This table holds about 66,000 clones, almost 90% found once. Over chemoradiotherapy, repertoires were sampled more than once. The source of the sample is a study of chemoradiotherapy in HPV16-positive cancers. Germline V gives CDR1 SGHAT, CDR2 FQNNGV. This CDR3 region has 14 residues. Findings of the study overall: During treatment, candidate HPV-specific clones and E7-related motifs expanded in tumor. For HPV16-positive patients, expanding HPV-responsive T cells associated with longer recurrence-free survival. Only a couple of HPV16-positive patients supplied the functional HPV-specificity definition.

V and J are TRBV11-2 and TRBJ1-1, with TRBD1 identical over 7 bases. Material: blood, obtained from a patient who underwent chemoradiotherapy. This clonotype was sampled from a human donor with HPV-associated anogenital cancer. The CDR3 is CASSFSQGNAEAFF. Written as DNA, the CDR3 is TGTGCCAGCAGCTTTTCACAGGGGAACGCTGAAGCTTTCTTT. The variable domain in full, with the rest retrieved from reference TRBV11-2 and TRBJ1-1, is EAGVAQSPRYKIIEKRQSVAFWCNPISGHATLYWYQQILGQGPKLLIQFQNNGVVDDSQLPKDRFSAERLKGVDSTLKIQPAKLEDSAVYLCASSFSQGNAEAFFGQGTRLTVV.